This TCR beta chain emerged from a study of T cells in Graves' hyperthyroidism and ophthalmopathy. General study findings and limits: The authors' 13 V-J model separated ophthalmopathy from stable hyperthyroidism.

Germline trimming cut 3 bases from V and 6 bases from J; bases unmatched to any gene: 8. The CDR3 extends over 15 amino acids. Germline assignment: CDR1 KGHSH and CDR2 LQKENI. Diagnosis relied on clinical symptoms, serum thyroxine and TRAb, thyroid ultrasound and orbital computed tomography. RNA transcripts gave rise to amplified TCR beta CDR3 regions. A first-round RT-PCR of the TCR CDR3 used the HTBI primer set. TCRdb used MiXCR to reprocess the multiplex PCR reads, holding one entry per CDR3 protein. The data show about 200,000 distinct CDR3 sequences, roughly a sixth seen once. This clonotype has at least ten counts. What it recognizes is unknown.

The chain is built from TRBV18 and TRBJ1-5; 7 bases align to TRBD1. This sequence was found in a woman aged 50 to 60 with Graves' hyperthyroidism. The sequenced sample consisted of blood. The CDR3 sequence is CASSPGRDSGQPQHF. The CDR3 DNA follows: TGTGCCAGCTCACCGGGGCGGGACAGCGGTCAGCCCCAGCATTTT.